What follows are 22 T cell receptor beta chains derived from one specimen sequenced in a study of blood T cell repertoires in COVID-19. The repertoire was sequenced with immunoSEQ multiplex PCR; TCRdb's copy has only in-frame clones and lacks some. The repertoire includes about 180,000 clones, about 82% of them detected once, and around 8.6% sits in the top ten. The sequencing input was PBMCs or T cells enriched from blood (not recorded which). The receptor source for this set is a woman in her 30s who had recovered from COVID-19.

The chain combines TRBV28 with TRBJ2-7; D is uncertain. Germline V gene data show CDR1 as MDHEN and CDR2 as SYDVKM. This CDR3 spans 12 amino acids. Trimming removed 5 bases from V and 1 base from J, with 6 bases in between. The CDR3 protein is CASSPISYEQYF. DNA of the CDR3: TGTGCCAGCAGTCCTATTTCCTACGAGCAGTACTTC.

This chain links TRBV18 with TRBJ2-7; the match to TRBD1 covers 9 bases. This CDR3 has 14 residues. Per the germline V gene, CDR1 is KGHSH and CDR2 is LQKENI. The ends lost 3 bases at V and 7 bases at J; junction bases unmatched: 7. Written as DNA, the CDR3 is TGTGCCAGCTCACCCCCCGGGACAGGGCGGGAGCAGTACTTC. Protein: CASSPPGTGREQYF.

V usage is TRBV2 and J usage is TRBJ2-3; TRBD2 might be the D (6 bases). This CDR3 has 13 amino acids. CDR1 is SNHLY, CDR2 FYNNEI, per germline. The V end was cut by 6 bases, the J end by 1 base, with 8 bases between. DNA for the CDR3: TGTGCCAGCAGGACTAGGGGCACAGATACGCAGTATTTT. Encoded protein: CASRTRGTDTQYF.

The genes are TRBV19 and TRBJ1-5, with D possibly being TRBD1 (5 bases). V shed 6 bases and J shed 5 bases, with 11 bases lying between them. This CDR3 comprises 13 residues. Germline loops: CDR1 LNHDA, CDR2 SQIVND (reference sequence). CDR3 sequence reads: CASSAGRDQPQHF. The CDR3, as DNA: TGTGCCAGTAGCGCAGGGAGGGATCAGCCCCAGCATTTT.

The CDR3 DNA is TGTGCCAGCAGTTCATATCGGACAGGGCAACAACAACTTAACTATGGCTACACCTTC. Its protein product is CASSSYRTGQQQLNYGYTF. The chain employs TRBV27 and TRBJ1-2; 8 nucleotides agree with TRBD1. Germline loops: CDR1 MNHEY, CDR2 SMNVEV (reference sequence). The CDR3 length is 19 residues. The junction had 17 bases not matched to a gene; V was cut back by 4 bases and J by 1 base.

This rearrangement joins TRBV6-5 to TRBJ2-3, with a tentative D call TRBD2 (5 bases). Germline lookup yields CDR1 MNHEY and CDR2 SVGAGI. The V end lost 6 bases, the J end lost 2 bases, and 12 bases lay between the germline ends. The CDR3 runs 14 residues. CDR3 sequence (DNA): TGTGCCAGCAGCCCCGGGGTCGACACAGATACGCAGTATTTT. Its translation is CASSPGVDTDTQYF.

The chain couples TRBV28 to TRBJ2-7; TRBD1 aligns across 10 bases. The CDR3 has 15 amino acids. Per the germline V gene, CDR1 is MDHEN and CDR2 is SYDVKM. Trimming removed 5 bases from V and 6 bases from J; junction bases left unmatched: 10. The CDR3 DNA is TGTGCCAGCAGTACCTCGGGACAGGGGAATAGCGAGCAGTACTTC. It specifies CASSTSGQGNSEQYF.

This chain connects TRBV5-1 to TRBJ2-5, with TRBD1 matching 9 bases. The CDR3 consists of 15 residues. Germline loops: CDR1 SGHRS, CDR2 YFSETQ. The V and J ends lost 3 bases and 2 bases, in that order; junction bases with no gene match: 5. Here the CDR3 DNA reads TGCGCCAGCAGCTGGGGACAGGGCGTACAAGAGACCCAGTACTTC. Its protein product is CASSWGQGVQETQYF.

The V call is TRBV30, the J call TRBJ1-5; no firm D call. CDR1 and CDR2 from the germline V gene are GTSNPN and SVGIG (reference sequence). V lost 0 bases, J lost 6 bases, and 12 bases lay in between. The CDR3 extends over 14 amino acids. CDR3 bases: TGTGCCTGGAGTGTGGGAGGCGGGGTTCAGCCCCAGCATTTT. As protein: CAWSVGGGVQPQHF.

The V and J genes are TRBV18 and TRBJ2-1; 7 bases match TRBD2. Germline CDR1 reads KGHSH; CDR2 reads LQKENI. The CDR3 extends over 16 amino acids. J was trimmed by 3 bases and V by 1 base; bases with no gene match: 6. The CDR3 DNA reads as TGTGCCAGCTCACCACTGGCGGGAGCGGGCTACAATGAGCAGTTCTTC. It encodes CASSPLAGAGYNEQFF.

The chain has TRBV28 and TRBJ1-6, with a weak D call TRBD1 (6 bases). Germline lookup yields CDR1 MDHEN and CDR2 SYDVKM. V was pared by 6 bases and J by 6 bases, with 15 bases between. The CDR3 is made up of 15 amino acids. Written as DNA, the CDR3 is TGTGCCAGCAGACCGGGGGGCAGCCCTAATTCACCCCTCCACTTT. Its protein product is CASRPGGSPNSPLHF.

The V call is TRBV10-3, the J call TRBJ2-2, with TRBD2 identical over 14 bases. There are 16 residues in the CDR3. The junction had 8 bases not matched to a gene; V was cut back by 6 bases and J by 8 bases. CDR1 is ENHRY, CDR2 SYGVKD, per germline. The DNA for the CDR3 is TGTGCCATCAGCGCGGGACTAGCGGGGGCGGCAGGGGAGCTGTTTTTT. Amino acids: CAISAGLAGAAGELFF.

Written as DNA, the CDR3 is TGTGCCAGCAGCTTTTCGGGAGGGAATACGCAGTATTTT. Residues: CASSFSGGNTQYF. The gene calls are TRBV11-3 and TRBJ2-3; TRBD2 matches 8 bases. The J segment lost 7 bases and the V segment lost 3 bases, leaving 3 bases of the junction unmatched. CDR3 size: 13 residues. Germline assignment: CDR1 SGHNT and CDR2 YENEEA. The full variable domain, its missing parts supplied by reference TRBV11-3 and TRBJ2-3, is EAGVVQSPRYKIIEKKQPVAFWCNPISGHNTLYWYLQNLGQGPELLIRYENEEAVDDSQLPKDRFSAERLKGVDSTLKIQPAELGDSAVYLCASSFSGGNTQYFGPGTRLTVL.

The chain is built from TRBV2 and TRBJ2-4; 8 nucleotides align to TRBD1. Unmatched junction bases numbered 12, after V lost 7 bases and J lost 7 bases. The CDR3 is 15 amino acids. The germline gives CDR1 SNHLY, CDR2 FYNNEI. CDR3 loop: CASTVDRDLGNIQYF. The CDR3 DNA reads TGTGCCAGCACCGTGGACAGGGATTTAGGTAACATTCAGTACTTC. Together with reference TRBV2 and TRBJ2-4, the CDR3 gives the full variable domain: EPEVTQTPSHQVTQMGQEVILRCVPISNHLYFYWYRQILGQKVEFLVSFYNNEISEKSEIFDDQFSVERPDGSNFTLKIRSTKLEDSAMYFCASTVDRDLGNIQYFGAGTRLSVL.

The CDR3 is CSVATGPLTEAFF. The DNA for the CDR3 is TGCAGCGTAGCGACAGGGCCTCTCACTGAAGCTTTCTTT. This chain uses TRBV29-1 with TRBJ1-1; TRBD1 matches at 7 bases. The CDR3 runs to 13 residues. Germline V CDR1 and CDR2: SQVTM, ANQGSEA. The V segment lost 6 bases and the J segment 4 bases; nucleotides outside the gene matches: 8.

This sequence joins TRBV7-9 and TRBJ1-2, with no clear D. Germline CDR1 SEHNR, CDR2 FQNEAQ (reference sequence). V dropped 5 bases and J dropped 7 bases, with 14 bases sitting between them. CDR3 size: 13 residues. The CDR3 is CASSQQEGPGYTF. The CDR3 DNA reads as TGTGCCAGCAGCCAGCAGGAGGGCCCTGGCTACACCTTC.

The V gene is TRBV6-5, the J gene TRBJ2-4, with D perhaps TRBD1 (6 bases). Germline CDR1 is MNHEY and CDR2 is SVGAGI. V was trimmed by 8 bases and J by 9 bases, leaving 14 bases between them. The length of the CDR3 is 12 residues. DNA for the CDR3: TGTGCCAGCGGAATAGGGGGTGGCATTCAGTACTTC. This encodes CASGIGGGIQYF.

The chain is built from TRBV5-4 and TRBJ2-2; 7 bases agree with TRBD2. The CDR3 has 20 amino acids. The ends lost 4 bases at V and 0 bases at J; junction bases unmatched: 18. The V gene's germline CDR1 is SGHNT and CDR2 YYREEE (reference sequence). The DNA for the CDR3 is TGTGCCAGCAGCCTGGGGAGGGGCCCTTCAGCGGGCTCGAACACCGGGGAGCTGTTTTTT. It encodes CASSLGRGPSAGSNTGELFF.

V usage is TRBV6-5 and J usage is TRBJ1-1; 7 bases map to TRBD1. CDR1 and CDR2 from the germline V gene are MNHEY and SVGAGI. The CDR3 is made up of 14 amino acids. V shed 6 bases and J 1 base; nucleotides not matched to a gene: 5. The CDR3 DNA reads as TGTGCCAGCAGATCACACAGGGGGAACACTGAAGCTTTCTTT. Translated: CASRSHRGNTEAFF.

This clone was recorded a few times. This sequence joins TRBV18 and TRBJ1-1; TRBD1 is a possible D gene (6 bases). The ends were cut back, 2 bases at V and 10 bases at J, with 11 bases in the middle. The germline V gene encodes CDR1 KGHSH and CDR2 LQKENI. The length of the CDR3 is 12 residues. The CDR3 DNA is TGTGCCAGCTCACCAGATGAGGGGGTAGCTTTCTTT. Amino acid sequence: CASSPDEGVAFF.

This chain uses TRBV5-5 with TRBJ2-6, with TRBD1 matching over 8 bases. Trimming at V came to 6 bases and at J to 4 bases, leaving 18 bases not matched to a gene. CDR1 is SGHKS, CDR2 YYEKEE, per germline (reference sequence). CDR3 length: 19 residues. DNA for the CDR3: TGTGCCAGCAACGCGGGACAGGTTGGCTCCTCCTCGGGGGCCAACGTCCTGACTTTC. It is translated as CASNAGQVGSSSGANVLTF.

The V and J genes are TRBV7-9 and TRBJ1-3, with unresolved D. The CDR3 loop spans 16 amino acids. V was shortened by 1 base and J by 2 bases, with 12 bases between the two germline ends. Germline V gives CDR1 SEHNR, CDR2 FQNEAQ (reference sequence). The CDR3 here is CASSLVLTAPGNTIYF. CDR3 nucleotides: TGTGCCAGCAGCTTAGTACTTACTGCCCCTGGAAACACCATATATTTT.